The rows below give T cell receptor beta chains drawn from one sample of a study of CD8 T cells in ankylosing spondylitis. TCRdb passed the 5' RACE reads through MiXCR, listing each CDR3 protein once. The profile shows about 320,000 distinct CDR3 sequences, roughly 12% of them singletons. Sequenced sample: blood, either unsorted or a sorted T cell fraction (not recorded which). The receptors shown here come from a female donor with ankylosing spondylitis or in good health (not recorded which). The CDR3 runs from the conserved cysteine through the conserved F or W. A D gene is named only where the DNA matches it firmly. The size field is filled for only some rows; it gives once, few, many or a size class.

>.|TRBV7-2|TRBJ1-5|few
CASSLAAGNQPQHF
TGTGCCAGCAGCTTAGCGGCGGGCAATCAGCCCCAGCATTTT
>TRBD2|TRBV4-2|TRBJ2-3|.
CASSPGTSAAGGTQYF
TGTGCCAGCAGCCCTGGGACTAGCGCCGCGGGGGGTACGCAGTATTTT
>.|TRBV7-2|TRBJ1-2|many
CASSLAGYRVNLGYTF
TGTGCCAGCAGCTTAGCGGGTTACAGGGTGAATCTTGGCTACACCTTC
>TRBD1|TRBV5-1|TRBJ2-3|many
CASGPGTGVSSTDTQYF
TGCGCCAGCGGGCCCGGGACAGGGGTCTCTAGCACAGATACGCAGTATTTT
>.|TRBV5-1|TRBJ2-7|many
CASSLEGLSSYEQYF
TGCGCCAGCAGCTTGGAAGGGCTGAGCTCCTACGAGCAGTACTTC
>TRBD2|TRBV3-1|TRBJ2-1|few
CASSHSLLGGDEQFF
TGTGCCAGCAGCCATTCCTTATTGGGGGGGGATGAGCAGTTCTTC
>TRBD1|TRBV5-1|TRBJ2-7|.
CASSLTPRGQGTYEQYF
TGCGCCAGCAGCCTTACCCCTCGGGGACAGGGCACCTACGAGCAGTACTTC
>.|TRBV7-9|TRBJ2-1|many
CASSLQVGGSYNEQFF
TGTGCCAGCAGTCTTCAGGTGGGGGGATCCTACAATGAGCAGTTCTTC
>.|TRBV29-1|TRBJ2-3|.
CSAGNVRVRGTDTQYF
TGCAGCGCGGGCAATGTGAGGGTTAGGGGCACAGATACGCAGTATTTT
>.|TRBV10-3|TRBJ2-3|many
CAISDTRGQDTQYF
TGTGCCATCAGTGACACTCGGGGTCAGGATACGCAGTATTTT
>TRBD1|TRBV12-3/TRBV12-4|TRBJ2-3|.
CASSLWDRGPDTQYF
TGTGCCAGCAGTTTATGGGACAGGGGGCCAGATACGCAGTATTTT
>.|TRBV3-1|TRBJ2-2|many
CASSPPGPNTGELFF
TGTGCCAGCAGCCCTCCCGGCCCGAACACCGGGGAGCTGTTTTTT
>TRBD1|TRBV3-1|TRBJ2-6|.
CASSGQALSGANVLTF
TGTGCCAGCAGTGGACAGGCCCTCTCTGGGGCCAACGTCCTGACTTTC
>TRBD2|TRBV14|TRBJ2-1|.
CASSQVRGRAIEQFF
TGTGCCAGCAGCCAAGTTCGCGGGAGGGCCATTGAGCAGTTCTTC
>.|TRBV28|TRBJ1-6|many
CASEPKKGHNSPLHF
TGTGCCAGCGAACCTAAGAAGGGTCATAATTCACCCCTCCACTTT
>.|TRBV7-9|TRBJ2-3|many
CASTGEGSTTDTQYF
TGTGCCAGCACCGGGGAAGGGTCCACCACAGATACGCAGTATTTT
>TRBD2|TRBV10-3|TRBJ2-4|.
CAAMAGTSGSGAKNIQYF
TGTGCCGCCATGGCCGGGACTAGCGGGAGTGGGGCCAAAAACATTCAGTACTTC
>.|TRBV19|TRBJ2-1|few
CASSITNRYNEQFF
TGTGCCAGTAGTATAACCAATAGATACAATGAGCAGTTCTTC
>.|TRBV11-2|TRBJ2-7|few
CASSSPIRGTTYEQYF
TGTGCCAGCAGCTCCCCCATAAGGGGAACAACCTACGAGCAGTACTTC
>.|TRBV10-3|TRBJ1-5|.
CAISESREGQPQHF
TGTGCCATCAGTGAGTCGAGGGAAGGTCAGCCCCAGCATTTT
>.|TRBV27|TRBJ2-2|many
CASSRSGELFF
TGTGCCAGCAGTCGGTCCGGGGAGCTGTTTTTT
>.|TRBV7-2|TRBJ2-3|.
CASSLKLGAQYF
TGTGCCAGCAGCTTAAAATTGGGGGCGCAGTATTTT
>.|TRBV7-8|TRBJ2-2|.
CASSFLIEGTGELFF
TGTGCCAGCAGCTTCTTAATAGAAGGCACCGGGGAGCTGTTTTTT
>.|TRBV7-9|TRBJ1-5|many
CASSSLGQPQHF
TGTGCCAGCAGCTCCCTGGGCCAGCCCCAGCATTTT
>.|TRBV12-3/TRBV12-4|TRBJ2-1|many
CASGRGQQFF
TGTGCCAGCGGTCGGGGACAGCAGTTCTTC
>TRBD1|TRBV5-6|TRBJ1-2|.
CASSLTQGAVGYGYTF
TGTGCCAGCAGCTTGACGCAGGGGGCCGTGGGCTATGGCTACACCTTC
>TRBD2|TRBV29-1|TRBJ2-2|many
CSFRGGRTGELFF
TGCAGCTTCCGGGGGGGGAGGACCGGGGAGCTGTTTTTT
>.|TRBV12-3/TRBV12-4|TRBJ1-4|many
CASSLYGGGEKLFF
TGTGCCAGCAGTTTATATGGGGGAGGTGAAAAACTGTTTTTT
>TRBD2|TRBV20-1|TRBJ2-7|many
CSALAGISYEQYF
TGCAGTGCTTTAGCGGGAATCTCCTACGAGCAGTACTTC
>.|TRBV12-3/TRBV12-4|TRBJ2-7|many
CASSSYREFSYEQYF
TGTGCCAGCAGTAGCTACCGTGAGTTTTCCTACGAGCAGTACTTC
>TRBD2|TRBV20-1|TRBJ2-7|.
CCASRTSRLLRLGEQYF
TGCTGTGCTAGTCGGACTAGTCGCCTTCTGAGACTCGGCGAGCAGTACTTC
>TRBD1|TRBV7-2|TRBJ1-2|many
CASSHRQGNGYTF
TGTGCCAGCAGCCATCGACAGGGCAATGGCTACACCTTC
>TRBD2|TRBV12-3/TRBV12-4|TRBJ2-7|many
CASSLTGAGPYEQYF
TGTGCCAGCAGTTTAACGGGAGCGGGGCCCTACGAGCAGTACTTC
>.|TRBV20-1|TRBJ2-2|many
CSARDMTTGELFF
TGCAGTGCCAGGGACATGACAACCGGGGAGCTGTTTTTT
>TRBD1|TRBV29-1|TRBJ2-5|many
CSVADREVWFQETQYF
TGCAGCGTAGCGGACAGGGAGGTGTGGTTCCAAGAGACCCAGTACTTC
>TRBD1|TRBV5-1|TRBJ2-7|many
CASSQGQARYEQYF
TGCGCCAGCAGCCAGGGACAGGCTAGATACGAGCAGTACTTC
>.|TRBV5-1|TRBJ1-5|many
CASSLDSLNQPQHF
TGCGCCAGCAGCCTAGACAGCTTGAATCAGCCCCAGCATTTT
>.|TRBV6-1|TRBJ1-2|few
CASSEGTGRGYTF
TGTGCCAGCAGTGAAGGGACCGGTAGGGGCTACACCTTC
>TRBD1|TRBV27|TRBJ1-1|many
CASSYDRDVTEAFF
TGTGCCAGCAGTTACGACAGGGACGTCACTGAAGCTTTCTTT
>TRBD1|TRBV20-1|TRBJ1-1|many
CSANDRGRGTEAFF
TGCAGTGCTAATGACAGGGGGCGAGGCACTGAAGCTTTCTTT
>.|TRBV20-1|TRBJ2-7|.
CSARAIAPGQQSSEQYF
TGCAGTGCTAGAGCTATTGCGCCGGGACAACAATCAAGCGAGCAGTACTTC
>TRBD1|TRBV29-1|TRBJ1-4|.
CSGSTGVNEKLFF
TGCAGCGGTTCGACAGGGGTTAATGAAAAACTGTTTTTT
>TRBD2|TRBV7-2|TRBJ2-3|many
CASSPSGRPTQNTQYF
TGTGCCAGCAGCCCTAGCGGGAGGCCCACCCAAAATACGCAGTATTTT
>.|TRBV20-1|TRBJ2-1|many
CSAIGGNYNEQFF
TGCAGTGCTATCGGGGGCAACTACAATGAGCAGTTCTTC
>TRBD2|TRBV18|TRBJ2-7|many
CASSIGTNYEQYF
TGTGCCAGCAGTATTGGGACTAACTACGAGCAGTACTTC
>.|TRBV5-1|TRBJ1-6|many
CASSLDRDPPLHF
TGCGCCAGCAGCTTGGACAGAGATCCACCCCTCCACTTT
>TRBD1|TRBV19|TRBJ1-1|.
CASSTSQGQGGTEAFF
TGTGCCAGTAGTACCTCCCAGGGACAGGGAGGCACTGAAGCTTTCTTT
>TRBD1|TRBV5-1|TRBJ2-3|.
CASGGTGYTDTQYF
TGCGCCAGCGGAGGGACAGGCTACACAGATACGCAGTATTTT
>TRBD1|TRBV19|TRBJ1-5|once
CASCRGLDRAEQPQHF
TGTGCCAGTTGCCGGGGGCTAGACAGGGCTGAACAGCCCCAGCATTTT
>TRBD1|TRBV12-3/TRBV12-4|TRBJ1-6|many
CASSRQGVQSPLHF
TGTGCCAGCAGTCGACAGGGGGTACAATCACCCCTCCACTTT
>TRBD1|TRBV28|TRBJ1-2|.
CASSPTGTGNHGYTF
TGTGCCAGCAGTCCGACCGGGACAGGGAACCATGGCTACACCTTC
>TRBD2|TRBV7-9|TRBJ2-3|many
CASSLSGGGRDTQYF
TGTGCCAGCAGCTTAAGCGGCGGGGGGCGTGATACGCAGTATTTT
>TRBD2|TRBV6-4|TRBJ2-3|.
CASSGLAGTFPSFTDTQYF
TGTGCCAGCAGTGGACTAGCGGGGACCTTTCCATCCTTCACAGATACGCAGTATTTT